This TCR beta chain was identified in a study of T-cell reconstitution after alpha-beta-depleted transplantation in children. Germline assignment: CDR1 MNHEY and CDR2 SVGEGT. This CDR3 has 13 amino acids. The V end lost 3 bases, the J end lost 3 bases, and 8 bases lay between the germline ends. At least ten counts were recorded for this clonotype. Preparation of the TCRbeta library was carried out with unique molecular identifiers. From the PCR reads, TCRdb called clonotypes with MiXCR, one entry per CDR3 protein. The sample has 250,000 to 350,000 distinct CDR3 sequences, 9.5% to 10% seen once. The source material was PBMCs from the stem cell graft donor, sampled from the stem cell graft. V is TRBV6-2 or TRBV6-3 and J is TRBJ1-2; D is ambiguous. The source is a human donor who donated a stem cell graft to a child with SCID. As DNA, the CDR3 is TGTGCCAGCAGTTATGGGGAACACTATGGCTACACCTTC. This codes for CASSYGEHYGYTF.